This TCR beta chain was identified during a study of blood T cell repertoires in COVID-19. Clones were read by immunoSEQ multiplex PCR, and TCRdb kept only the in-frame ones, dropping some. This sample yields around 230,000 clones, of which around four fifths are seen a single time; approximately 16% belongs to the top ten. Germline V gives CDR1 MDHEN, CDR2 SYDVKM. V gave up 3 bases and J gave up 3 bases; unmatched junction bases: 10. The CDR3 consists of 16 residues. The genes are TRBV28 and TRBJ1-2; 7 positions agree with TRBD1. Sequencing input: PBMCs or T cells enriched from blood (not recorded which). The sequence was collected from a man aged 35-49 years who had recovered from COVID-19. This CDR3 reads CASSFPAEGADYGYTF. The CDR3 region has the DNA TGTGCCAGCAGTTTTCCGGCAGAGGGGGCCGACTATGGCTACACCTTC.